These T cell receptor beta chains were read from a single sample in a study of OX40 agonist ivuxolimab in advanced cancers. Some clones are missing from TCRdb's copy, which holds only in-frame ones; the method was immunoSEQ multiplex PCR. The sample carries tens of thousands of clones, under 90% recorded once. The sequencing used CD4+ or CD8+ T cells sorted from blood, collected in a trial of the OX40 agonist ivuxolimab. The receptors originated from an adult with an advanced solid tumor such as melanoma, head and neck, liver or kidney cancer. Each CDR3 is given with its conserved first and last residue. The D gene is left open where the match is weak. The size entry is marked missing in some rows and otherwise reads once, few, many or a size class.

D,J,V,size,DNA,CDR3
.,TRBJ1-1,TRBV9,.,TGTGCCAGCAGCACCGGGAGGCGGGCGGTGAACACTGAAGCTTTCTTT,CASSTGRRAVNTEAFF
.,TRBJ1-6,TRBV19,.,TGTGCCAGTAGTGACCGGCCAGCACCCCTCCACTTT,CASSDRPAPLHF
.,TRBJ1-4,TRBV6-5,.,TGTGCCAGCAGTTTCCCCGCGGGGCTTAATGAAAAACTGTTTTTT,CASSFPAGLNEKLFF
.,TRBJ1-5,TRBV5-3,.,TGTGCCAGCAGCTTACAACCTTATAGCAATCAGCCCCAGCATTTT,CASSLQPYSNQPQHF
.,TRBJ1-5,TRBV28,.,TGTGCCAGCAGTTTCCCCCCCGGAAACAGCATCAATCAGCCCCAGCATTTT,CASSFPPGNSINQPQHF
.,TRBJ1-1,TRBV10-3,.,TGTGCCATCAGTGACTGGGGCAAGGAGAGCACTGAAGCTTTCTTT,CAISDWGKESTEAFF
.,TRBJ1-5,TRBV19,.,TGTGCCAGTAGTATGGAGGACAGCCACAATCAGCCCCAGCATTTT,CASSMEDSHNQPQHF
TRBD1,TRBJ1-5,TRBV18,.,TGTGCCAGCTCACTGACAGGGATCGTGGATCGACCCCAGCATTTT,CASSLTGIVDRPQHF
TRBD1,TRBJ1-5,TRBV5-8,medium-sized,TGTGCCAGCAGCGTACAGGGGTATAGCAATCAGCCCCAGCATTTT,CASSVQGYSNQPQHF
.,TRBJ2-7,TRBV28,.,TGTGCCAGCAGTTTATCGGGGAGGAGCTCCTACGAGCAGTACTTC,CASSLSGRSSYEQYF
.,TRBJ2-1,TRBV29-1,.,TGCAGCGTTAACAGGCTGAGCTCCTACAATGAGCAGTTCTTC,CSVNRLSSYNEQFF
.,TRBJ1-5,TRBV27,.,TGTGCCAGCAGCTTCGAGCCCCCCTATAGCAATCAGCCCCAGCATTTT,CASSFEPPYSNQPQHF
TRBD2,TRBJ2-5,TRBV5-6,.,TGTGCCAGCAGCTCCGGACTAGAAGGGAAGGAGACCCAGTACTTC,CASSSGLEGKETQYF
.,TRBJ2-7,TRBV27,.,TGTGCCAGCAGCCAGACCGGGCCACTCGATTTCGGGCAGTACTTC,CASSQTGPLDFGQYF
.,TRBJ1-5,TRBV4-1,.,TGCGCCAGCAGCCAAGATCGAACCGCTATACCGGGTCCCCAGCATTTT,CASSQDRTAIPGPQHF
.,TRBJ1-6,TRBV9,.,TGTGCCAGCAGCGTAGTTTTTGATTCACCCCTCCACTTT,CASSVVFDSPLHF
TRBD1,TRBJ1-2,TRBV19,few,TGTGCCAGTAGACCTACAGGGGAGGGGATTGGCTACACCTTC,CASRPTGEGIGYTF
.,TRBJ2-3,TRBV5-1,.,TGCGCCAGCAGCTTGGGCCGAACCCACACAGATACGCAGTATTTT,CASSLGRTHTDTQYF
TRBD1,TRBJ1-2,TRBV7-9,.,TGTGCCAGCAGCAGACGGGACAGCGAGAACTATGGCTACACCTTC,CASSRRDSENYGYTF
TRBD2,TRBJ2-1,TRBV11-2,.,TGTGCCAGCGTCGGTCTGCGGGGGGACCTCGAGCAGTTCTTC,CASVGLRGDLEQFF
.,TRBJ2-5,TRBV7-6,.,TGTGCCAGCAGCTTAAATTTCAGGGGACAAGAGACCCAGTACTTC,CASSLNFRGQETQYF
TRBD1,TRBJ1-5,TRBV6-5,.,TGTGCCAGCAGTTACTCGGACAGGGGCGGGCCCCAGCATTTT,CASSYSDRGGPQHF
.,TRBJ1-2,TRBV11-3,.,TGTGCCAGCAGCTTAGTCTGGGATGGCTACACCTTC,CASSLVWDGYTF
.,TRBJ2-7,TRBV6-5,.,TGTGCCAGCAGTCCCCTGGATAGCTCCTACGAGCAGTACTTC,CASSPLDSSYEQYF
.,TRBJ1-4,TRBV29-1,.,TGCAGCGTTCTAACGAGGACATTAAAGCTGTTTTTT,CSVLTRTLKLFF
TRBD1,TRBJ2-7,TRBV11-2,.,TGTGCCAGCAGCCGGGGGACAGGGTACTTGGGAGAGCAGTACTTC,CASSRGTGYLGEQYF